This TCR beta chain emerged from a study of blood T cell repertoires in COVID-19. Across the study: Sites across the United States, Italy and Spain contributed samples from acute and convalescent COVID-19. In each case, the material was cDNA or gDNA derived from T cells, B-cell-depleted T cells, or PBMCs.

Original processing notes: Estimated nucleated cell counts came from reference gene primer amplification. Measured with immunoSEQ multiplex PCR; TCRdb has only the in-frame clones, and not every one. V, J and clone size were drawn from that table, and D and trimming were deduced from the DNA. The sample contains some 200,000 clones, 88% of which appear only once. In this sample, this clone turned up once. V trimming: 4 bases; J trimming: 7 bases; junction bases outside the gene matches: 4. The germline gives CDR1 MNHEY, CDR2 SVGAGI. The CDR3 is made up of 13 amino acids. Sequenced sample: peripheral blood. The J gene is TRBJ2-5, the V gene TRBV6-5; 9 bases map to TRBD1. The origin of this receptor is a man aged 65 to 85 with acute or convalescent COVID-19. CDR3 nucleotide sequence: TGTGCCAGCAGTTTCCCGGGACAGGGGACCCAGTACTTC. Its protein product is CASSFPGQGTQYF.